The 24 T cell receptor beta chains listed next were all sequenced from one sample in a study of cytomegalovirus exposure and HLA in healthy donors. The PCR had 60 Vbeta and 13 Jbeta primers. TCRdb's table, derived via immunoSEQ multiplex PCR, lists solely in-frame clones and lacks some. The data contain about 120,000 clones, approximately 72% of them singletons. Source material: PBMCs. These receptors were collected from a man between 60 and 70 years old in good health and CMV-seropositive.

The V call is TRBV2, the J call TRBJ2-7, with TRBD2 matching 10 bases. The CDR3 extends over 13 amino acids. The germline CDR1 and CDR2 sequences are SNHLY and FYNNEI. The junction had 3 bases not matched to a gene; V was cut back by 5 bases and J by 5 bases. CDR3 DNA sequence: TGTGCCAGCAGTTTTGGACTAGCGGACGAGCAGTACTTC. Translating gives CASSFGLADEQYF.

The chain has TRBV7-9 and TRBJ2-7; no firm D call. This CDR3 is built from 14 residues. V was pared by 4 bases and J by 2 bases, with 12 bases between. Germline CDR1 reads SEHNR; CDR2 reads FQNEAQ (reference sequence). The CDR3 loop reads CASSYETGTYEQYF. The CDR3 DNA reads TGTGCCAGCAGCTACGAGACTGGAACCTACGAGCAGTACTTC. The complete variable domain, with remaining parts taken from reference TRBV7-9 and TRBJ2-7, reads DTGVSQNPRHKITKRGQNVTFRCDPISEHNRLYWYRQTLGQGPEFLTYFQNEAQLEKSRLLSDRFSAERPKGSFSTLEIQRTEQGDSAMYLCASSYETGTYEQYFGPGTRLTVT.

The chain recombines TRBV30 with TRBJ1-6, with TRBD1 matching 7 bases. This CDR3 has 12 residues. V lost 3 bases and J lost 14; bases outside the gene matches: 7. CDR1 and CDR2 (germline): GTSNPN, SVGIG (reference sequence). The CDR3 loop is CAWRPTGATLHF. The CDR3 bases are TGTGCCTGGAGACCTACAGGGGCGACCCTCCACTTT.

J is TRBJ2-5 and V is TRBV7-7; D is unclear. CDR3 length: 11 residues. With 4 bases removed from V and 4 bases from J, the gap between germline ends came to 4 bases. In germline, CDR1 is SSHAT, CDR2 FNYEAQ (reference sequence). The CDR3 loop is CASSSGETQYF. DNA for the CDR3: TGTGCCAGCAGCTCAGGAGAGACCCAGTACTTC.

The chain recombines TRBV19 with TRBJ1-1, with D possibly TRBD1 on 5 matching bases. V lost 2 bases and J lost 4, with 14 bases in between. Germline V gene data show CDR1 as LNHDA and CDR2 as SQIVND (reference sequence). This CDR3 contains 15 residues. CDR3 sequence reads: CASSINPWTSTEAFF. CDR3 nucleotides: TGTGCCAGTAGTATAAACCCTTGGACAAGCACTGAAGCTTTCTTT. The variable domain in full, with the rest retrieved from reference TRBV19 and TRBJ1-1, is DGGITQSPKYLFRKEGQNVTLSCEQNLNHDAMYWYRQDPGQGLRLIYYSQIVNDFQKGDIAEGYSVSREKKESFPLTVTSAQKNPTAFYLCASSINPWTSTEAFFGQGTRLTVV.

The rearrangement uses TRBV5-1 and TRBJ2-2, with 7 bases lining up with TRBD2. The CDR3 has 17 amino acids. V lost 2 bases, J lost 0 bases, and 7 bases stayed unmatched. Germline CDR1 reads SGHRS; CDR2 reads YFSETQ. The CDR3 nucleotides read TGCGCCAGCAGCTTACCTTTAGCGGGCTCGAACACCGGGGAGCTGTTTTTT. It translates to CASSLPLAGSNTGELFF.

This CDR3 reads CATSRSGGWEKLFF. In nucleotides, the CDR3 is TGTGCCACCAGCAGGTCAGGGGGTTGGGAAAAACTGTTTTTT. This chain uses TRBV15 with TRBJ1-4; TRBD1 matches at 7 bases. Trimming took 3 bases from V and 8 from J; bases not matched to a gene: 6. The CDR3 has 14 amino acids. The germline gives CDR1 LNHNV, CDR2 YYDKDF (reference sequence).

The rearrangement joins TRBV10-3 to TRBJ1-2, with a tentative D call TRBD1 (6 bases). V was cut by 2 bases and J by 4 bases, with 14 bases left in between. CDR3 length: 15 amino acids. Germline V lookup: CDR1 ENHRY, CDR2 SYGVKD. CDR3 in amino acids: CAISEGGGRRYGYTF. The CDR3 DNA follows: TGTGCCATCAGTGAGGGCGGGGGGCGTCGCTATGGCTACACCTTC.

The CDR3 DNA reads TGTGCCACCGCAGGACAGGGAGCTAACTATGGCTACACCTTC. Residues: CATAGQGANYGYTF. The chain is built from TRBV10-3 and TRBJ1-2; 8 nucleotides match TRBD1. Germline V gene data show CDR1 as ENHRY and CDR2 as SYGVKD. This CDR3 has 14 residues. V trimming: 10 bases; J trimming: 0 bases; junction bases outside the gene matches: 7.

The chain combines TRBV5-1 with TRBJ1-1; D not resolved. CDR3 length equals 13 residues. Trimming took 7 bases from V and 8 from J, leaving 18 bases between them. The germline CDR1 and CDR2 sequences are SGHRS and YFSETQ. The CDR3 spells CASLGGPTAEAFF. In nucleotides, the CDR3 is TGCGCCAGCCTAGGAGGACCCACTGCGGAAGCTTTCTTT.

CDR3 sequence reads: CAIRPPGGHEQYF. CDR3 nucleotides: TGTGCCATCAGACCCCCGGGCGGGCACGAGCAGTACTTC. The chain combines TRBV10-3 with TRBJ2-7, with D possibly matching TRBD2 (5 bases). This CDR3 region has 13 residues. Germline V CDR1 and CDR2: ENHRY, SYGVKD. V was shortened by 6 bases and J by 5 bases, with 14 bases between the two germline ends.

The chain employs TRBV15 and TRBJ1-4; D possibly corresponds to TRBD1 (6 bases). Trimming removed 5 bases from V and 7 bases from J, with 14 bases in between. CDR1 and CDR2 from the germline V gene are LNHNV and YYDKDF (reference sequence). The CDR3 extends over 14 amino acids. CDR3 amino acids: CATSGSRTAEKLFF. In DNA form, the CDR3 reads TGTGCCACCAGCGGAAGTCGGACAGCTGAAAAACTGTTTTTT.

V usage is TRBV5-1 and J usage is TRBJ2-7; TRBD2 aligns across 12 bases. CDR1 is SGHRS, CDR2 YFSETQ, per germline. The trim removed 0 bases at V and 2 bases at J, leaving 9 bases unmatched. The CDR3 is 18 amino acids. CDR3 residues: CASSLGLAGGLGTYEQYF. CDR3 DNA: TGCGCCAGCAGCTTGGGGCTAGCGGGAGGGCTGGGGACCTACGAGCAGTACTTC.

J is TRBJ2-1 and V is TRBV6-1, with 8 positions matching TRBD1. The J segment lost 3 bases and the V segment lost 6 bases, leaving 7 bases of the junction unmatched. CDR3 length equals 15 residues. The germline gives CDR1 MNHNS, CDR2 SASEGT. CDR3 in DNA: TGTGCCAGCAGCCTCGGACAGGGCGTCTACAATGAGCAGTTCTTC. Protein: CASSLGQGVYNEQFF.

The CDR3 sequence is CASSFWDRDGYTF. In nucleotides, the CDR3 is TGTGCCAGCAGCTTCTGGGACAGGGATGGCTACACCTTC. V gene TRBV5-5 combines with J gene TRBJ1-2, with 9 nucleotides matching TRBD1. The CDR3 length is 13 residues. Losses at the gene ends were 2 bases for V and 6 bases for J; bases not matched to a gene: 2. CDR1 and CDR2 from the germline V gene are SGHKS and YYEKEE (reference sequence).

This chain uses TRBV11-1 with TRBJ1-2; unclear D gene. The CDR3 covers 15 residues. V lost 1 base to trimming and J lost 2 bases, with 11 bases between them. Germline CDR1 reads SGHAT; CDR2 reads FQDESV (reference sequence). The CDR3 DNA reads TGTGCCAGCAGCTTAGGGGCCAGGAAGAACTATGGCTACACCTTC. It codes for CASSLGARKNYGYTF.

The chain joins TRBV28 to TRBJ1-2, with 8 bases aligning to TRBD1. Germline values: CDR1 MDHEN, CDR2 SYDVKM. The CDR3 is 13 residues long. V dropped 3 bases and J dropped 7; count of bases not matched to a gene: 4. The CDR3 bases are TGTGCCAGCAGTTTGGCAGGGGGCGCTGGCTACACCTTC. As protein: CASSLAGGAGYTF.

This clone appeared once. V is TRBV7-6 and J is TRBJ2-5; TRBD2 matches 14 bases. The CDR3 covers 18 residues. Germline CDR1 reads SGHVS; CDR2 reads FNYEAQ. The V segment lost 4 bases and the J segment 2 bases; nucleotides outside the gene matches: 9. The CDR3 loop is CASSWGLAGAGEQETQYF. The CDR3, as DNA: TGTGCCAGCAGCTGGGGACTAGCGGGAGCGGGAGAGCAAGAGACCCAGTACTTC.

The V call is TRBV30, the J call TRBJ2-6; D is unresolved. V gave up 1 base and J gave up 0 bases, with 10 bases separating them. The CDR3 has 16 residues. Germline CDR1 reads GTSNPN; CDR2 reads SVGIG (reference sequence). In DNA form, the CDR3 reads TGTGCCTGGAGTGGGGCAAGAAGCTCTGGGGCCAACGTCCTGACTTTC. Protein product: CAWSGARSSGANVLTF.

The rearrangement uses TRBV6-1 and TRBJ2-7, with TRBD2 matching over 7 bases. CDR3 length equals 14 residues. Trimming removed 3 bases from V and 3 bases from J; junction bases left unmatched: 5. Germline values: CDR1 MNHNS, CDR2 SASEGT. In nucleotides, the CDR3 is TGTGCCAGCAGTGATGGGGGGGGAATCTACGAGCAGTACTTC. Encoded protein: CASSDGGGIYEQYF.

The J gene is TRBJ1-4, the V gene TRBV7-8; D is unresolved. The germline V and J ends were trimmed by 1 base and 4 bases, with 10 bases remaining between them. The CDR3 loop spans 15 amino acids. Germline CDR1 is SGHVS and CDR2 is FQNEAQ. CDR3 in amino acids: CASSLGAGYNEKLFF. CDR3 DNA: TGTGCCAGCAGCTTAGGTGCAGGCTATAATGAAAAACTGTTTTTT. The whole variable domain, remainder taken from reference TRBV7-8 and TRBJ1-4, is GAGVSQSPRYKVAKRGQDVALRCDPISGHVSLFWYQQALGQGPEFLTYFQNEAQLDKSGLPSDRFFAERPEGSVSTLKIQRTQQEDSAVYLCASSLGAGYNEKLFFGSGTQLSVL.

This chain uses TRBV19 with TRBJ1-5, with D unresolved. The CDR3 length is 13 residues. CDR1 LNHDA and CDR2 SQIVND come from the germline V gene (reference sequence). The ends were cut back, 5 bases at V and 5 bases at J, with 10 bases in the middle. In nucleotides, the CDR3 is TGTGCCAGTAGTCCCTCACGGGATCAGCCCCAGCATTTT. It yields the protein CASSPSRDQPQHF.

The chain recombines TRBV28 with TRBJ1-1; D gene ambiguous. Trimming removed 0 bases from V and 1 base from J, with 6 bases in between. The CDR3 covers 14 residues. The V gene's germline CDR1 is MDHEN and CDR2 SYDVKM. CDR3: CASSLWWQNTEAFF. The CDR3 region has the DNA TGTGCCAGCAGTTTATGGTGGCAGAACACTGAAGCTTTCTTT.

V and J are TRBV27 and TRBJ2-3, with a possible D match to TRBD1 (5 bases). CDR1 and CDR2 from the germline V gene are MNHEY and SMNVEV (reference sequence). V was clipped by 0 bases and J by 4 bases, with 17 bases between them. The CDR3 totals 17 residues. CDR3 sequence (DNA): TGTGCCAGCAGTTTATCGGTCGGCAGGGCCTCCCCAGATACGCAGTATTTT. It codes for CASSLSVGRASPDTQYF.